A few counts support the clone carrying this T cell receptor beta chain. Losses at the gene ends were 4 bases for V and 6 bases for J; bases not matched to a gene: 8. The CDR3 is made up of 16 amino acids. Germline assignment: CDR1 MGHRA and CDR2 YSYEKL. Participant-given clinical history determined each cohort assignment. This entry is derived from a study of blood T cell repertoires in COVID-19. Clones were read by immunoSEQ multiplex PCR, and TCRdb kept only the in-frame ones, dropping some. The sample has 300,000 to 500,000 clones, roughly 90% seen once. This chain uses TRBV4-1 with TRBJ2-2; 10 nucleotides align to TRBD2. This receptor was taken from a woman in her 30s with acute COVID-19. Sample: PBMCs or T cells enriched from blood (not recorded which). CDR3 nucleotides: TGCGCCAGCAGCCCAAATGGACTAGCGGCCTCCGGGGAGCTGTTTTTT. Its protein is CASSPNGLAASGELFF.